This T cell receptor (beta chain) was recovered during a study of human T cells and chemical hapten exposure. Study-level results: A positive correlation with patch test score was shown by PT1 expanded TCR counts.

TCRdb ran MiXCR on the RACE reads and lists one entry per CDR3 protein. The repertoire holds a few hundred thousand distinct CDR3 sequences, 5.5% seen once, with around 8.8% in the top ten. V gave up 6 bases and J gave up 4 bases, with 21 bases separating them. In germline, CDR1 is ENHRY, CDR2 SYGVKD. The CDR3 contains 16 residues. As to time point: pre-sensitization, week 0. The treatment was: therapeutic diphenylcyclopropenone sensitization with weekly scalp DPC. From whole blood left unfractionated, total RNA was extracted. This clonotype came up many times. The target antigen is unknown. The specimen comprised whole blood, sampled in connection with sensitization to the hapten diphenylcyclopropenone (DPC). The rearrangement uses TRBV10-3 and TRBJ1-1; possible D gene TRBD1, 5 bases. This TCR derives from a woman between 18 and 29 years old with alopecia areata. Some clones in this sample may be carry-over from other donors' samples. CDR3 residues: CAIRASGRPTPTEAFF. In DNA, the CDR3 is TGTGCCATCAGAGCCTCGGGACGCCCGACCCCCACTGAAGCTTTCTTT.